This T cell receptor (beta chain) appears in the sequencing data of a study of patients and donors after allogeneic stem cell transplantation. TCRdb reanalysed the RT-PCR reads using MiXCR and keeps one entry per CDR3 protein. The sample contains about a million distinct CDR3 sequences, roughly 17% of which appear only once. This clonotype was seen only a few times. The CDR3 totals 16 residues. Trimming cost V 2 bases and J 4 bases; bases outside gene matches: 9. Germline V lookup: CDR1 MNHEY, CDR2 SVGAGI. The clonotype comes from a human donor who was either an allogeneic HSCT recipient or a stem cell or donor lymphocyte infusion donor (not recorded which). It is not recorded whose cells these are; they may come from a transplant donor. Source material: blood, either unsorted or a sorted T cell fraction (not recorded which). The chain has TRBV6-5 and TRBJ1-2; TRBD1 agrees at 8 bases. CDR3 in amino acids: CASSYIQGARGYGYTF. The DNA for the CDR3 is TGTGCCAGCAGTTACATCCAGGGGGCGCGGGGCTATGGCTACACCTTC.